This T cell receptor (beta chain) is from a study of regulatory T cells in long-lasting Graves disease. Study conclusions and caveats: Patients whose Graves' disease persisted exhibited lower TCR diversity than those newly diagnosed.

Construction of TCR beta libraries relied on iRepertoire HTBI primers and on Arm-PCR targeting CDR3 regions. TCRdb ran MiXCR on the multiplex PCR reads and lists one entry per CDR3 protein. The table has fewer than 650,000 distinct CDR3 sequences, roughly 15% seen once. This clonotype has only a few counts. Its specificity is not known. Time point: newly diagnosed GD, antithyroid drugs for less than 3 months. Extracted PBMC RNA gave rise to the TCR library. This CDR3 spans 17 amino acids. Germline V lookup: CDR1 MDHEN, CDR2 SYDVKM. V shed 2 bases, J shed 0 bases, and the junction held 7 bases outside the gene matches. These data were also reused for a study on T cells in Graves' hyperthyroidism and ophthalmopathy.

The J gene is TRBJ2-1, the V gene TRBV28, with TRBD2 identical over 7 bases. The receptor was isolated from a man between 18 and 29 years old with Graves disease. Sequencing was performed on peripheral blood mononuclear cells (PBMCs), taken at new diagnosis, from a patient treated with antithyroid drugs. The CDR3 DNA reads TGTGCCAGCAGTTTAGGGAGGGGATCCAGCTCCTACAATGAGCAGTTCTTC. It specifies CASSLGRGSSSYNEQFF. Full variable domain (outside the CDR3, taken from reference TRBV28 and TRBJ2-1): DVKVTQSSRYLVKRTGEKVFLECVQDMDHENMFWYRQDPGLGLRLIYFSYDVKMKEKGDIPEGYSVSREKKERFSLILESASTNQTSMYLCASSLGRGSSSYNEQFFGPGTRLTVL.